The 29 T cell receptor beta chains below come from one sample, sequenced in a study of T cell changes during pregnancy in multiple sclerosis. Assay: immunoSEQ multiplex PCR; the TCRdb copy retains only in-frame clones and omits some. The sample lists tens of thousands of clones, about nine tenths seen once, with 0.55% to 0.7% in the top ten. Sequencing was performed on CD4+ T cells from peripheral blood mononuclear cells, taken in the first trimester of pregnancy. The source is a female donor with multiple sclerosis, enrolled in a pregnancy study.

CDR3 sequence (DNA): TGTGCCACCAGCCCGCGGGACAGGGGGCACGAGCAGTACTTC. This codes for CATSPRDRGHEQYF. This chain connects TRBV15 to TRBJ2-7; 12 bases align to TRBD1. CDR1 and CDR2 (germline): LNHNV, YYDKDF (reference sequence). V lost 5 bases and J lost 5; bases outside the gene matches: 4. CDR3 length: 14 residues. The variable domain in full, completed from reference TRBV15 and TRBJ2-7, reads DAMVIQNPRYQVTQFGKPVTLSCSQTLNHNVMYWYQQKSSQAPKLLFHYYDKDFNNEADTPDNFQSRRPNTSFCFLDIRSPGLGDTAMYLCATSPRDRGHEQYFGPGTRLTVT.

The chain joins TRBV4-3 to TRBJ2-2, with TRBD1 matching over 8 bases. The length of the CDR3 is 18 residues. V dropped 3 bases and J dropped 2; count of bases not matched to a gene: 11. Germline lookup yields CDR1 LGHNA and CDR2 YSLEER. CDR3 DNA sequence: TGCGCCAGCAGCCACCCTACGGACAGGGCCCTAAACACCGGGGAGCTGTTTTTT. Its protein is CASSHPTDRALNTGELFF.

This clone was detected a few times. The chain combines TRBV7-2 with TRBJ2-2, with D maybe TRBD2 (6 bases). Germline V lookup: CDR1 SGHTA, CDR2 FQGNSA. V shed 5 bases and J shed 1 base, with 14 bases lying between them. CDR3 length: 16 residues. CDR3 region: CASSVRSSGNTGELFF. The CDR3 DNA is TGTGCCAGCAGCGTGAGGAGTAGCGGGAACACCGGGGAGCTGTTTTTT.

The V call is TRBV5-5, the J call TRBJ2-6, with 7 bases aligning to TRBD1. The germline CDR1 and CDR2 sequences are SGHKS and YYEKEE (reference sequence). V trimming: 4 bases; J trimming: 4 bases; junction bases outside the gene matches: 5. The CDR3 totals 15 residues. Here the CDR3 DNA reads TGTGCCAGCAGCAAGACAGGGACCGGGGCCAACGTCCTGACTTTC. Amino acid sequence: CASSKTGTGANVLTF. The complete variable domain, with remaining parts taken from reference TRBV5-5 and TRBJ2-6, reads DAGVTQSPTHLIKTRGQQVTLRCSPISGHKSVSWYQQVLGQGPQFIFQYYEKEERGRGNFPDRFSARQFPNYSSELNVNALLLGDSALYLCASSKTGTGANVLTFGAGSRLTVL.

This rearrangement joins TRBV21-1 to TRBJ1-4; the D call in the table, TRBD1, was not verified against the DNA. TRBV21-1 is classified as a pseudogene. This CDR3 is built from 15 residues. This CDR3 reads CASSKSWTANEKLFF. The DNA of the CDR3 is TGTGCCAGCAGCAAAAGCTGGACAGCCAATGAAAAACTGTTTTTT.

The rearrangement uses TRBV19 and TRBJ1-1; D is undetermined. V lost 5 bases, J lost 0 bases, and 7 bases lay in between. CDR1 LNHDA and CDR2 SQIVND come from the germline V gene (reference sequence). This CDR3 contains 13 residues. CDR3 region: CASSSYLNTEAFF. The DNA of the CDR3 is TGTGCCAGTAGTTCTTACTTGAACACTGAAGCTTTCTTT.

J is TRBJ2-5 and V is TRBV9, with 11 bases lining up with TRBD2. V was pared by 3 bases and J by 1 base, with 8 bases of the junction left unmatched. This CDR3 region has 17 residues. Germline V lookup: CDR1 SGDLS, CDR2 YYNGEE. CDR3 nucleotide sequence: TGTGCCAGCAGCGGCTACCGTGGACTAGCGGGCCAAGAGACCCAGTACTTC. Its protein product is CASSGYRGLAGQETQYF.

The chain uses TRBV4-1 and TRBJ2-2; 13 nucleotides line up with TRBD2. V trimming: 0 bases; J trimming: 4 bases; junction bases outside the gene matches: 5. Per germline, CDR1 MGHRA and CDR2 YSYEKL. This CDR3 comprises 18 residues. CDR3 region: CASSQESGLAGATGELFF. The CDR3 nucleotides read TGCGCCAGCAGCCAAGAAAGCGGACTAGCGGGAGCCACCGGGGAGCTGTTTTTT.

The chain combines TRBV4-2 with TRBJ2-7, with D tentatively TRBD2 (6 bases). Trimming shortened V by 4 bases and J by 9 bases, and 22 bases separated the two germline ends. The V gene's germline CDR1 is LGHNA and CDR2 YNFKEQ. The CDR3 extends over 15 amino acids. CDR3 region: CASSPDPQRPEGQYF. In DNA, the CDR3 is TGTGCCAGCAGCCCAGACCCACAGAGGCCGGAGGGGCAGTACTTC.

This chain joins TRBV5-1 and TRBJ2-1, with 11 bases fitting TRBD2. This CDR3 has 16 residues. Per the germline V gene, CDR1 is SGHRS and CDR2 is YFSETQ. Trimming at V came to 1 base and at J to 7 bases, leaving 7 bases not matched to a gene. The CDR3 is CASSLLTSGRGNEQFF. The CDR3 bases are TGCGCCAGCAGCTTGCTTACTAGCGGGAGAGGGAATGAGCAGTTCTTC.

The chain is built from TRBV28 and TRBJ2-7, with 8 nucleotides matching TRBD2. Germline V gene data show CDR1 as MDHEN and CDR2 as SYDVKM. This CDR3 contains 18 residues. The CDR3 loop reads CAKTGGGPRAGETYEQYF. CDR3 DNA sequence: TGTGCTAAAACCGGGGGGGGGCCTAGGGCGGGCGAAACCTACGAGCAGTACTTC.

This clone appeared once. The rearrangement links TRBV11-3 to TRBJ2-3; 7 nucleotides agree with TRBD1. This CDR3 region has 15 residues. The V gene's germline CDR1 is SGHNT and CDR2 YENEEA. Germline trimming cut 5 bases from V and 4 bases from J; bases unmatched to any gene: 9. The CDR3 DNA is TGTGCCAGCAGCCTTACAGGGGCCCGGTCAGATACGCAGTATTTT. This sequence encodes CASSLTGARSDTQYF. Filled out from reference TRBV11-3 and TRBJ2-3, the complete variable domain reads EAGVVQSPRYKIIEKKQPVAFWCNPISGHNTLYWYLQNLGQGPELLIRYENEEAVDDSQLPKDRFSAERLKGVDSTLKIQPAELGDSAVYLCASSLTGARSDTQYFGPGTRLTVL.

The V call is TRBV7-2, the J call TRBJ1-1; perhaps TRBD1 as D (6 bases). The CDR3 covers 15 residues. The V gene's germline CDR1 is SGHTA and CDR2 FQGNSA. Trimming took off 1 base at V and 1 base at J, with 10 bases between the two ends. The CDR3 protein is CASSLVAQGNTEAFF. Here the CDR3 DNA reads TGTGCCAGCAGCTTAGTGGCACAGGGGAACACTGAAGCTTTCTTT.

CDR3 DNA sequence: TGTGCCAGCAGCCAACCTGGACAGAACACTGAAGCTTTCTTT. It translates to CASSQPGQNTEAFF. The rearrangement links TRBV7-3 to TRBJ1-1, with TRBD1 as a possible D gene (5 bases). The CDR3 has 14 amino acids. Germline CDR1 is SGHTA and CDR2 is FQGTGA. V was trimmed by 5 bases and J by 1 base, leaving 11 bases between them. Using reference TRBV7-3 and TRBJ1-1 for the parts outside the CDR3, the full variable domain is GAGVSQTPSNKVTEKGKYVELRCDPISGHTALYWYRQSLGQGPEFLIYFQGTGAADDSGLPNDRFFAVRPEGSVSTLKIQRTERGDSAVYLCASSQPGQNTEAFFGQGTRLTVV.

This clone was recorded once. This rearrangement joins TRBV5-1 to TRBJ1-1, with D hard to call. Trimming removed 3 bases from V and 1 base from J, with 10 bases in between. Germline CDR1 and CDR2: SGHRS and YFSETQ. This CDR3 has 14 amino acids. In DNA form, the CDR3 reads TGCGCCAGCAGCTACGTTACAGCGAACACTGAAGCTTTCTTT. Residues: CASSYVTANTEAFF.

The CDR3 protein is CATSRGGTGSSYEQYF. The CDR3 coding sequence is TGTGCCACCAGCAGAGGGGGGACAGGGTCCTCCTACGAGCAGTACTTC. The rearrangement joins TRBV15 to TRBJ2-7, with 9 bases that match TRBD1. The V segment lost 1 base and the J segment 0 bases; nucleotides outside the gene matches: 4. Germline CDR1 reads LNHNV; CDR2 reads YYDKDF (reference sequence). This CDR3 comprises 16 residues.

The chain recombines TRBV28 with TRBJ2-3, with 9 nucleotides matching TRBD2. The CDR3 is 17 residues long. Germline trimming cut 7 bases from V and 4 bases from J; bases unmatched to any gene: 15. The germline gives CDR1 MDHEN, CDR2 SYDVKM. The CDR3 DNA reads TGTGCCAGCACCTATCAGAGAGGCGGGAGGGCCGCAGATACGCAGTATTTT. Its protein product is CASTYQRGGRAADTQYF.

This sequence joins TRBV5-6 and TRBJ2-2; a possible D gene is TRBD2 (6 bases). The CDR3 spans 16 residues. The germline gives CDR1 SGHDT, CDR2 YYEEEE. The V end lost 0 bases, the J end lost 4 bases, and 13 bases lay between the germline ends. This CDR3 is CASSLVSLAATGELFF. The CDR3 coding sequence is TGTGCCAGCAGCTTGGTCTCCTTAGCGGCCACCGGGGAGCTGTTTTTT.

This chain links TRBV7-5 with TRBJ2-1; TRBD2 is the table's D call, not checked against the DNA. TRBV7-5 is classified as a pseudogene. The CDR3 runs 18 residues. The CDR3 DNA reads as TGTGCCAGAAGCTTAGATCCGCGGGATGGTAAATATTACAATGAGCAGTTCTTC. Its protein product is CARSLDPRDGKYYNEQFF.

The chain recombines TRBV19 with TRBJ2-7, with D possibly TRBD1 on 5 matching bases. The length of the CDR3 is 13 residues. V shed 5 bases and J shed 4 bases, with 12 bases lying between them. Germline values: CDR1 LNHDA, CDR2 SQIVND (reference sequence). CDR3 nucleotide sequence: TGTGCCAGTAGTCTCCAGACAGAATACGAGCAGTACTTC. It translates to CASSLQTEYEQYF. Variable domain in full (rest from reference TRBV19 and TRBJ2-7): DGGITQSPKYLFRKEGQNVTLSCEQNLNHDAMYWYRQDPGQGLRLIYYSQIVNDFQKGDIAEGYSVSREKKESFPLTVTSAQKNPTAFYLCASSLQTEYEQYFGPGTRLTVT.

V is TRBV9 and J is TRBJ1-2, with D possibly TRBD1 on 5 matching bases. Trimming stripped 0 bases from V and 0 bases from J, with 15 bases between. Germline V gene data show CDR1 as SGDLS and CDR2 as YYNGEE. This CDR3 comprises 17 residues. The CDR3 coding sequence is TGTGCCAGCAGCGTAGGGGGCAGAATTTTAACTAACTATGGCTACACCTTC. Translation: CASSVGGRILTNYGYTF. Combining the CDR3 with reference TRBV9 and TRBJ1-2 gives the whole variable domain DSGVTQTPKHLITATGQRVTLRCSPRSGDLSVYWYQQSLDQGLQFLIQYYNGEERAKGNILERFSAQQFPDLHSELNLSSLELGDSALYFCASSVGGRILTNYGYTFGSGTRLTVV.

The V and J genes are TRBV9 and TRBJ2-3; TRBD1 agrees at 7 bases. This CDR3 is 17 amino acids long. Trimming at V came to 4 bases and at J to 3 bases, leaving 14 bases not matched to a gene. Germline V gene lookup returns CDR1 SGDLS and CDR2 YYNGEE. The CDR3 nucleotides read TGTGCCAGCAGCCGTGACCCGGGACAGTGGGAGACAGATACGCAGTATTTT. Translated, it gives CASSRDPGQWETDTQYF.

V is TRBV5-1 and J is TRBJ2-3, with 7 bases identical to TRBD1. Germline V CDR1 and CDR2: SGHRS, YFSETQ. The CDR3 runs to 14 residues. Trimming at V came to 5 bases and at J to 1 base, leaving 4 bases not matched to a gene. The CDR3 nucleotides are TGCGCCAGCAGAATACAGGGGCGCACAGATACGCAGTATTTT. It is translated as CASRIQGRTDTQYF.

The rearrangement uses TRBV19 and TRBJ2-6; 12 bases align to TRBD1. Germline CDR1 LNHDA, CDR2 SQIVND (reference sequence). The V segment lost 5 bases and the J segment 4 bases; nucleotides outside the gene matches: 9. The CDR3 is 18 amino acids. The CDR3 DNA reads TGTGCCAGTAGTCACCGGGACAGGGGGCTGGCCGGGGCCAACGTCCTGACTTTC. It encodes CASSHRDRGLAGANVLTF. Combining the CDR3 with reference TRBV19 and TRBJ2-6 gives the whole variable domain DGGITQSPKYLFRKEGQNVTLSCEQNLNHDAMYWYRQDPGQGLRLIYYSQIVNDFQKGDIAEGYSVSREKKESFPLTVTSAQKNPTAFYLCASSHRDRGLAGANVLTFGAGSRLTVL.

The J gene is TRBJ2-1, the V gene TRBV6-1; D is undetermined. CDR3 size: 15 residues. The germline V and J ends were trimmed by 6 bases and 0 bases, with 12 bases remaining between them. Germline CDR1 and CDR2: MNHNS and SASEGT. The CDR3 coding sequence is TGTGCCAGCAGCCTTTCAGATTCCTCCTACAATGAGCAGTTCTTC. It codes for CASSLSDSSYNEQFF.

The genes are TRBV2 and TRBJ2-1; D may be TRBD2 (10 bases). The CDR3 contains 18 residues. Trimming removed 2 bases at V and 5 bases at J, with 22 bases between. Germline-derived CDR1 and CDR2 are SNHLY and FYNNEI. Here the CDR3 DNA reads TGTGCCAGCAGTGAACTCAACAGGGGGCTAGCGGGAGACAATGAGCAGTTCTTC. Protein product: CASSELNRGLAGDNEQFF. Full variable domain (missing parts from reference TRBV2 and TRBJ2-1): EPEVTQTPSHQVTQMGQEVILRCVPISNHLYFYWYRQILGQKVEFLVSFYNNEISEKSEIFDDQFSVERPDGSNFTLKIRSTKLEDSAMYFCASSELNRGLAGDNEQFFGPGTRLTVL.

This sequence joins TRBV5-4 and TRBJ2-1; 9 bases agree with TRBD1. Germline V gene lookup returns CDR1 SGHNT and CDR2 YYREEE (reference sequence). This CDR3 region has 15 residues. V dropped 3 bases and J dropped 7; count of bases not matched to a gene: 8. The CDR3 here is CASSSGTGPVNEQFF. The CDR3 bases are TGTGCCAGCAGCTCCGGGACAGGGCCGGTAAATGAGCAGTTCTTC.

The genes are TRBV2 and TRBJ2-7; TRBD1 agrees at 7 bases. This CDR3 region has 15 residues. CDR1 and CDR2 from the germline V gene are SNHLY and FYNNEI. V shed 11 bases, J shed 9 bases, and the junction held 22 bases outside the gene matches. The CDR3 reads CAGGPTRTGLRGQYF. The CDR3 coding sequence is TGTGCCGGGGGCCCCACTCGGACAGGCCTACGAGGGCAGTACTTC.

The rearrangement joins TRBV9 to TRBJ2-3; TRBD2 aligns across 12 bases. There are 16 residues in the CDR3. Trimming removed 0 bases from V and 6 bases from J; junction bases left unmatched: 5. Germline loops: CDR1 SGDLS, CDR2 YYNGEE. The CDR3 here is CASSVEASGRGDTQYF. The CDR3, as DNA: TGTGCCAGCAGCGTAGAGGCTAGCGGGAGGGGTGATACGCAGTATTTT.